This entry lists 21 T cell receptor beta chains sequenced from one sample in a study of control samples from healthy donors and cancer patients. The repertoire was sequenced with immunoSEQ multiplex PCR; TCRdb's copy has only in-frame clones and lacks some. Of about 150,000 clones listed, 90% to 95% are singletons. The sample comprised blood. The receptor source for this set is a young man in good health.

In this sample, this clone turned up once. The chain joins TRBV10-3 to TRBJ2-7, with TRBD2 as a possible D gene (6 bases). Germline V gene sequence: CDR1 ENHRY, CDR2 SYGVKD. V shed 4 bases and J shed 0 bases, with 19 bases lying between them. This CDR3 spans 17 amino acids. CDR3 residues: CAISGFTGTWVSYEQYF. DNA of the CDR3: TGTGCCATCAGTGGATTTACCGGGACTTGGGTCTCCTACGAGCAGTACTTC.

This chain joins TRBV3-1 (or the pseudogene TRBV3-2) and TRBJ1-2; D not certain. The CDR3 runs 11 residues. V dropped 3 bases and J dropped 8 bases, with 7 bases sitting between them. Germline V gene lookup returns CDR1 LGHDT and CDR2 YNNKEL (reference sequence). The CDR3 bases are TGTGCCAGCAGCCAGGGTGACGGCTACACCTTC. This sequence encodes CASSQGDGYTF.

As DNA, the CDR3 is TGTGCCAGCAGCCAAGATCCGAGGACAGGGCACAGGACAGATACGCAGTATTTT. Amino acid sequence: CASSQDPRTGHRTDTQYF. The J gene is TRBJ2-3, the V gene TRBV4-2, with 8 bases aligning to TRBD1. The CDR3 consists of 18 residues. Germline V gene lookup returns CDR1 LGHNA and CDR2 YNFKEQ. V lost 0 bases, J lost 3 bases, and 11 bases stayed unmatched.

This rearrangement joins TRBV19 to TRBJ1-6, with a weak D call TRBD1 (6 bases). CDR3 length: 16 residues. CDR1 LNHDA and CDR2 SQIVND come from the germline V gene (reference sequence). With 1 base removed from V and 1 base from J, the gap between germline ends came to 8 bases. The CDR3 nucleotides read TGTGCCAGTAGTATAGCCAGGGGATCCTATAATTCACCCCTCCACTTT. Its translation is CASSIARGSYNSPLHF.

The J gene is TRBJ2-3, the V gene TRBV5-4; 10 bases fit TRBD2. The V gene end was trimmed by 0 bases and the J gene end by 2 bases; junction bases not matched to a gene: 9. There are 18 residues in the CDR3. The germline CDR1 and CDR2 sequences are SGHNT and YYREEE (reference sequence). CDR3 sequence reads: CASSLVPLAGGFTDTQYF. The CDR3 DNA follows: TGTGCCAGCAGCTTGGTCCCTTTAGCGGGGGGTTTCACAGATACGCAGTATTTT.

The chain uses TRBV10-3 and TRBJ1-1; TRBD1 matches at 8 bases. CDR1 ENHRY and CDR2 SYGVKD come from the germline V gene. Germline trimming cut 7 bases from V and 0 bases from J; bases unmatched to any gene: 7. The CDR3 is 15 amino acids. CDR3 protein: CAINGQGDMNTEAFF. Written as DNA, the CDR3 is TGTGCCATCAATGGACAGGGAGACATGAACACTGAAGCTTTCTTT.

CDR3 residues: CASSMGTPNYGYTF. The CDR3 DNA reads as TGTGCCAGTAGTATGGGGACACCGAACTATGGCTACACCTTC. The chain has TRBV19 and TRBJ1-2; weak D call: TRBD1 (6 bases). Trimming shortened V by 3 bases and J by 2 bases, and 10 bases separated the two germline ends. This CDR3 region has 14 residues. Germline CDR1 LNHDA, CDR2 SQIVND (reference sequence).

The chain links TRBV28 to TRBJ2-5, with D possibly being TRBD1 (5 bases). The CDR3 has 15 amino acids. Germline CDR1 is MDHEN and CDR2 is SYDVKM. The V end was cut by 5 bases, the J end by 3 bases, with 16 bases between. CDR3 DNA sequence: TGTGCCAGCAGTCCAAGACAGCATCTTAAAGAGACCCAGTACTTC. Amino acid sequence: CASSPRQHLKETQYF.

CDR3 sequence: CASSLLTSGQETQYF. The CDR3, as DNA: TGTGCCAGTAGCCTCTTAACTAGCGGCCAAGAGACCCAGTACTTC. This chain joins TRBV19 and TRBJ2-5, with TRBD2 matching 8 bases. Per the germline V gene, CDR1 is LNHDA and CDR2 is SQIVND (reference sequence). The CDR3 is 15 amino acids. V shed 6 bases and J 1 base; nucleotides not matched to a gene: 7.

V and J are TRBV7-8 and TRBJ1-1; unclear D gene. The germline V and J ends were trimmed by 8 bases and 4 bases, with 20 bases remaining between them. There are 15 residues in the CDR3. CDR1 SGHVS and CDR2 FQNEAQ come from the germline V gene. As DNA, the CDR3 is TGTGCCAGCCGGAATTACACGGGAAAAAGCACTGAAGCTTTCTTT. Translated: CASRNYTGKSTEAFF.

V is TRBV7-9 and J is TRBJ2-3; D is unresolved. From germline, CDR1 is SEHNR and CDR2 FQNEAQ (reference sequence). V lost 5 bases and J 7 bases, leaving 10 bases between the germline ends. This CDR3 region has 12 residues. The CDR3 reads CASSLAINTQYF. The DNA for the CDR3 is TGTGCCAGCAGCCTCGCCATCAATACGCAGTATTTT. Full variable domain (rest looked up from reference TRBV7-9 and TRBJ2-3): DTGVSQNPRHKITKRGQNVTFRCDPISEHNRLYWYRQTLGQGPEFLTYFQNEAQLEKSRLLSDRFSAERPKGSFSTLEIQRTEQGDSAMYLCASSLAINTQYFGPGTRLTVL.

This chain uses TRBV2 with TRBJ1-5; a possible D gene is TRBD1 (5 bases). V shed 7 bases and J shed 6 bases, with 19 bases lying between them. Germline loops: CDR1 SNHLY, CDR2 FYNNEI. The CDR3 runs to 15 residues. CDR3: CASNPMGGTGQPQHF. CDR3 DNA sequence: TGTGCCAGCAACCCTATGGGGGGGACCGGTCAGCCCCAGCATTTT.

V gene TRBV2 combines with J gene TRBJ1-2; D uncertain. CDR1 is SNHLY, CDR2 FYNNEI, per germline. CDR3 size: 14 residues. V lost 1 base, J lost 2 bases, and 8 bases lay in between. CDR3 nucleotide sequence: TGTGCCAGCAGTGAAGGGCGGGAGAACTATGGCTACACCTTC. Its translation: CASSEGRENYGYTF.

The V gene is TRBV6-2 or TRBV6-3, the J gene TRBJ1-5; D not certain. Trimming removed 5 bases from V and 2 bases from J, with 16 bases in between. The length of the CDR3 is 16 residues. The germline V gene has CDR1 MNHEY and CDR2 SVGEGT. In DNA, the CDR3 is TGTGCCAGCAGTCGGGGTTTCTCGCTGCGCAATCAGCCCCAGCATTTT. Protein sequence: CASSRGFSLRNQPQHF.

The chain joins TRBV7-2 to TRBJ2-1; 7 bases match TRBD2. This CDR3 comprises 13 residues. Unmatched junction bases numbered 7, after V lost 5 bases and J lost 9 bases. Germline CDR1 is SGHTA and CDR2 is FQGNSA. CDR3 sequence (DNA): TGTGCCAGCAGCCCGCGCGGGGAGGGTGAGCAGTTCTTC. Its translation: CASSPRGEGEQFF.

The genes are TRBV14 and TRBJ1-5; D is possibly TRBD1 (6 bases). V was pared by 3 bases and J by 6 bases, with 12 bases between. The CDR3 is made up of 14 amino acids. Germline V gene lookup returns CDR1 SGHDN and CDR2 FVKESK. CDR3 region: CASSHRGAGQPQHF. CDR3 nucleotide sequence: TGTGCCAGCAGCCACCGGGGGGCCGGTCAGCCCCAGCATTTT.

V is TRBV7-9 and J is TRBJ2-1; 7 positions match TRBD1. V lost 5 bases, J lost 2 bases, and 9 bases stayed unmatched. CDR1 SEHNR and CDR2 FQNEAQ come from the germline V gene (reference sequence). The CDR3 spans 16 residues. The CDR3 DNA reads as TGTGCCAGCAGCCCCAGGGACAGTCCAACCTACAATGAGCAGTTCTTC. It translates to CASSPRDSPTYNEQFF.

This chain joins TRBV14 and TRBJ1-2, with 8 bases fitting TRBD1. The CDR3 spans 12 residues. Germline V gene sequence: CDR1 SGHDN, CDR2 FVKESK. With V trimmed by 4 bases and J by 10 bases, 5 bases remained unmatched. CDR3 in DNA: TGTGCCAGCAGCCCCAGGACAGGGACCTACACCTTC. Translated, it gives CASSPRTGTYTF.

The gene calls are TRBV6-6 and TRBJ1-1; the D is unclear. The CDR3 totals 15 residues. From germline, CDR1 is MNHNY and CDR2 SVGAGI (reference sequence). Trimming removed 6 bases from V and 2 bases from J, with 16 bases in between. CDR3 DNA sequence: TGTGCCAGCAGACAAAACAGAGATTTTAACACTGAAGCTTTCTTT. Encoded protein: CASRQNRDFNTEAFF.

V gene TRBV29-1 combines with J gene TRBJ1-1; D perhaps matches TRBD1 (6 bases). V was pared by 4 bases and J by 11 bases, with 11 bases between. The length of the CDR3 is 10 residues. The germline V gene has CDR1 SQVTM and CDR2 ANQGSEA. CDR3 coding DNA: TGCAGCGTTGGAGAGAGGGGGGCTTTCTTT. It specifies CSVGERGAFF.

The chain links TRBV15 to TRBJ2-3, with D hard to call. Germline V gives CDR1 LNHNV, CDR2 YYDKDF (reference sequence). Trimming removed 5 bases from V and 2 bases from J, with 5 bases in between. The CDR3 has 12 amino acids. The CDR3 sequence: CATSPNTDTQYF. As DNA, the CDR3 is TGTGCCACCAGCCCAAACACAGATACGCAGTATTTT. Full variable domain (outside the CDR3, taken from reference TRBV15 and TRBJ2-3): DAMVIQNPRYQVTQFGKPVTLSCSQTLNHNVMYWYQQKSSQAPKLLFHYYDKDFNNEADTPDNFQSRRPNTSFCFLDIRSPGLGDTAMYLCATSPNTDTQYFGPGTRLTVL.